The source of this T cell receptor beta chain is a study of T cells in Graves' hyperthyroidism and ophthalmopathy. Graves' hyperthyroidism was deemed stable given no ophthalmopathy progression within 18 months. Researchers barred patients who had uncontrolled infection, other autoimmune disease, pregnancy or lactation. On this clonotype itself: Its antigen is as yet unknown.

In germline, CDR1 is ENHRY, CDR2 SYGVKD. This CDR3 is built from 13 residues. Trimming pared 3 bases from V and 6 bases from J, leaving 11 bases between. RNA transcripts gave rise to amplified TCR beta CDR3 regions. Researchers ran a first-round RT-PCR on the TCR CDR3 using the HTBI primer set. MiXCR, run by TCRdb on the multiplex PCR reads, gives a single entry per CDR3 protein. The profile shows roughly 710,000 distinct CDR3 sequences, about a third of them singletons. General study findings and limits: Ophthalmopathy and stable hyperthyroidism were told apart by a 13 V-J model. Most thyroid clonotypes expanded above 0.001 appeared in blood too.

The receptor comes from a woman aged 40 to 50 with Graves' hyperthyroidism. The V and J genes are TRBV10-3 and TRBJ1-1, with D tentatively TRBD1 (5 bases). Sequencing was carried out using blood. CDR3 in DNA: TGTGCCATCAGTGAAGGGGCGGGGTCTGAAGCTTTCTTT. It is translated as CAISEGAGSEAFF.